A single sample is the source of the 15 T cell receptor beta chains below, sequenced in a study of OX40 agonist ivuxolimab in advanced cancers. Clones were read by immunoSEQ multiplex PCR, and TCRdb kept only the in-frame ones, dropping some. The data show approximately 14,000 clones, about 90% seen once. The material was CD4+ or CD8+ T cells sorted from blood, obtained in a trial of the OX40 agonist ivuxolimab. The receptors were gathered from an adult with an advanced solid tumor such as melanoma, head and neck, liver or kidney cancer.

The chain has TRBV5-5 and TRBJ2-3; 8 positions match TRBD1. Germline V lookup: CDR1 SGHKS, CDR2 YYEKEE (reference sequence). With 0 bases clipped from V and 6 bases from J, the junction kept 6 bases outside the gene matches. The CDR3 is 15 amino acids. The CDR3: CASSLASRQGDTQYF. The CDR3 DNA sequence: TGTGCCAGCAGCTTGGCCTCACGACAGGGGGATACGCAGTATTTT.

The chain has TRBV6-1 and TRBJ2-7; D not certain. The CDR3 spans 15 residues. The germline gives CDR1 MNHNS, CDR2 SASEGT. Between the trimmed V and J ends, which lost 4 bases and 7 bases, there was a span of 20 bases. The CDR3 here is CASSVGRPQAREQYF. The CDR3 DNA is TGTGCCAGCAGTGTCGGCAGACCGCAAGCGAGGGAGCAGTACTTC.

The V gene is TRBV14, the J gene TRBJ2-1; 9 positions agree with TRBD2. The CDR3 extends over 14 amino acids. The germline V gene encodes CDR1 SGHDN and CDR2 FVKESK. V shed 5 bases, J shed 7 bases, and the junction held 6 bases outside the gene matches. CDR3 DNA sequence: TGTGCCAGCAGCGGGCTAGCGGGAATGAATGAGCAGTTCTTC. Translated, it gives CASSGLAGMNEQFF.

The chain is built from TRBV18 and TRBJ2-3, with 13 positions matching TRBD2. Per the germline V gene, CDR1 is KGHSH and CDR2 is LQKENI. This CDR3 spans 17 amino acids. V lost 0 bases and J lost 4; bases outside the gene matches: 4. CDR3 DNA: TGTGCCAGCTCACCACCGCGGACTAGCGGGAGCGCAGATACGCAGTATTTT. Protein product: CASSPPRTSGSADTQYF.

On this clone: Its ends do not fully match the called genes, so a read error is possible. The chain links TRBV7-7 to TRBJ2-2; D is ambiguous. Looked up from germline, CDR1 is SSHAT and CDR2 is FNYEAQ (reference sequence). The CDR3 runs 16 residues. The CDR3 sequence is CASSLEPTANTGELFF. Written as DNA, the CDR3 is TGTGCTAGCAGCTTAGAACCTACAGCGAACACCGGGGAGCTGTTTTTT. The full variable domain, rest sourced from reference TRBV7-7 and TRBJ2-2, is GAGVSQSPRYKVTKRGQDVTLRCDPISSHATLYWYQQALGQGPEFLTYFNYEAQPDKSGLPSDRFSAERPEGSISTLTIQRTEQRDSAMYRCASSLEPTANTGELFFGEGSRLTVL.

The J gene is TRBJ1-4, the V gene TRBV7-9, with 7 bases lining up with TRBD1. With V trimmed by 5 bases and J by 7 bases, 7 bases remained unmatched. The germline CDR1 and CDR2 sequences are SEHNR and FQNEAQ (reference sequence). This CDR3 region has 14 residues. The CDR3 loop is CASSLGQLPEKLFF. The CDR3 nucleotides read TGTGCCAGCAGCCTGGGACAGCTACCTGAAAAACTGTTTTTT.

CDR3 DNA: TGTGCCAGCAGTTCTTCAGATACGCAGTATTTT. It codes for CASSSSDTQYF. The chain carries TRBV27 and TRBJ2-3; D is ambiguous. The germline gives CDR1 MNHEY, CDR2 SMNVEV (reference sequence). V was cut by 4 bases and J by 4 bases, with 3 bases left in between. This CDR3 has 11 amino acids.

The V gene is TRBV10-3, the J gene TRBJ2-7; weak D call: TRBD2 (5 bases). The CDR3 has 17 amino acids. Germline CDR1 ENHRY, CDR2 SYGVKD. Trimming removed 3 bases at V and 4 bases at J, with 22 bases between. The CDR3 DNA follows: TGTGCCATCAGTGACCCCCAACGTGGGAGAGTTCCGTACGAGCAGTACTTC. It is translated as CAISDPQRGRVPYEQYF.

V and J are TRBV7-6 and TRBJ2-3, with a tentative D call TRBD1 (6 bases). Per germline, CDR1 SGHVS and CDR2 FNYEAQ. The V end lost 5 bases, the J end lost 2 bases, and 14 bases lay between the germline ends. CDR3 size: 15 residues. Here the CDR3 reads CASSPSHRATDTQYF. The CDR3 DNA reads TGTGCCAGCAGCCCCAGTCACAGGGCCACAGATACGCAGTATTTT.

This clone was detected only once. The chain carries TRBV2 and TRBJ1-2; unclear D gene. Germline CDR1 SNHLY, CDR2 FYNNEI. Trimming removed 1 base at V and 0 bases at J, with 9 bases between. The CDR3 totals 15 residues. The CDR3 is CASSEGWATNYGYTF. CDR3 coding DNA: TGTGCCAGCAGTGAAGGATGGGCGACTAACTATGGCTACACCTTC.

By sample share, this clone is medium-sized (0.01 to 0.1%). The V call is TRBV7-3, the J call TRBJ2-2; TRBD1 aligns across 7 bases. V lost 2 bases to trimming and J lost 5 bases; unmatched junction nucleotides: 5. The CDR3 extends over 15 amino acids. Germline CDR1 is SGHTA and CDR2 is FQGTGA. CDR3: CASSLSGTETGELFF. For the CDR3, the DNA is TGTGCCAGCAGCTTATCCGGGACAGAGACCGGGGAGCTGTTTTTT. The full variable domain, rest sourced from reference TRBV7-3 and TRBJ2-2, is GAGVSQTPSNKVTEKGKYVELRCDPISGHTALYWYRQSLGQGPEFLIYFQGTGAADDSGLPNDRFFAVRPEGSVSTLKIQRTERGDSAVYLCASSLSGTETGELFFGEGSRLTVL.

The genes are TRBV7-9 and TRBJ2-4; 7 bases agree with TRBD1. V dropped 5 bases and J dropped 9; count of bases not matched to a gene: 10. Germline CDR1 and CDR2: SEHNR and FQNEAQ (reference sequence). This CDR3 contains 14 residues. The CDR3 loop is CASSLATGIGIQYF. The CDR3 DNA sequence: TGTGCCAGCAGCCTCGCGACAGGGATTGGCATTCAGTACTTC.

This chain connects TRBV7-8 to TRBJ2-3; TRBD1 aligns across 8 bases. The CDR3 is 13 amino acids. The V segment lost 4 bases and the J segment 5 bases; nucleotides outside the gene matches: 2. Germline loops: CDR1 SGHVS, CDR2 FQNEAQ. CDR3 residues: CASSSDRGDTQYF. The CDR3 nucleotides are TGTGCCAGCAGCTCCGACAGGGGAGATACGCAGTATTTT.

V is TRBV28 and J is TRBJ1-2, with D unclear. This CDR3 has 15 residues. V lost 2 bases to trimming and J lost 8 bases, with 18 bases between them. CDR1 is MDHEN and CDR2 is SYDVKM in the germline V gene. The CDR3 DNA reads as TGTGCCAGCAGTTTACAGATTAGGTCAGTTCAGGGCTACACCTTC. Translating gives CASSLQIRSVQGYTF.

The chain recombines TRBV28 with TRBJ1-5; D gene ambiguous. V was pared by 7 bases and J by 9 bases, with 13 bases between. This CDR3 has 12 residues. Germline V lookup: CDR1 MDHEN, CDR2 SYDVKM. The CDR3 nucleotides are TGTGCCAGCACCCTACCCCGGGGGCCCCAGCATTTT. It yields the protein CASTLPRGPQHF.